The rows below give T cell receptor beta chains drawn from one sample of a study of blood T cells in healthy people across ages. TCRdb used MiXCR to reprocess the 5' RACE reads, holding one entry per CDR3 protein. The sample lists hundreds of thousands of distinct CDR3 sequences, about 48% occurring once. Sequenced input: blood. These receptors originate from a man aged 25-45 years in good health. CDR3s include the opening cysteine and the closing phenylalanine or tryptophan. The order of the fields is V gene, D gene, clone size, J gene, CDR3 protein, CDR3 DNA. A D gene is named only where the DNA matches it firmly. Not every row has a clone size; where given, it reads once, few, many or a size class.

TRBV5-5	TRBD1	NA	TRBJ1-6	CASSGAGQDNSPLHF	TGTGCCAGCAGCGGAGCCGGACAGGATAATTCACCCCTCCACTTT
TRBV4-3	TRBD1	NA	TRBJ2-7	CVSSQARDRFYEQYF	TGCGTCAGCAGCCAGGCCCGGGACAGATTCTACGAACAGTACTTC
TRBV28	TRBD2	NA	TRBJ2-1	CASSFFAGGNSYNEQFF	TGTGCCAGCAGTTTCTTTGCGGGGGGCAACTCCTACAATGAGCAGTTCTTC
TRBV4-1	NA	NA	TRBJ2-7	CASSQDRNSYEQYF	TGCGCCAGCAGCCAAGACCGTAACTCCTACGAGCAGTACTTC
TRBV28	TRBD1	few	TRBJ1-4	CASTDQGAGEKLFF	TGTGCCAGCACCGATCAGGGGGCGGGTGAAAAACTGTTTTTT
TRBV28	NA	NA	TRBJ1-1	CASTNSLNTEAFF	TGTGCCAGCACGAACAGCTTGAACACTGAAGCTTTCTTT
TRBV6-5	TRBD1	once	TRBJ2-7	CASSHRDSLPYEQYF	TGTGCCAGCAGTCACCGGGACAGTCTCCCCTACGAGCAGTACTTC
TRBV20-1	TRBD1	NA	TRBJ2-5	CSADIGTDKETQYF	TGCAGTGCAGACATCGGGACAGATAAAGAGACCCAGTACTTC
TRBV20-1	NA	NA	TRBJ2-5	CSARDLGRETQYF	TGCAGTGCTAGAGATCTGGGCAGGGAGACCCAGTACTTC
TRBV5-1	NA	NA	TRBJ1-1	CASSEGSHAFF	TGCGCCAGCAGCGAGGGGTCACACGCTTTCTTT